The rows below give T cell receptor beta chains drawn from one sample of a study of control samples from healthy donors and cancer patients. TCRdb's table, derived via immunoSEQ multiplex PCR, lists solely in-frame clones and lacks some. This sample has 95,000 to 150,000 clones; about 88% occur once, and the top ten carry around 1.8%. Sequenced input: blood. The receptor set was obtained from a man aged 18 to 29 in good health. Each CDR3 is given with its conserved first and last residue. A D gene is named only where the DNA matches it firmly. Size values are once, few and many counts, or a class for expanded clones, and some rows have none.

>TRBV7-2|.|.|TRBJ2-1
TGTGCCAGCAGCCCAGCGGGCCTATCCTACAATGAGCAGTTCTTC
CASSPAGLSYNEQFF
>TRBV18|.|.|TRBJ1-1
TGTGCCAGCGTCGACGGTTTGAACACTGAAGCTTTCTTT
CASVDGLNTEAFF
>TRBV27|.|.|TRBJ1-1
TGTGCCAGCAGTGGCAGAGACAGATTTTCCACTGAAGCTTTCTTT
CASSGRDRFSTEAFF
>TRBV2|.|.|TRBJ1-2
TGTGCCAGCACCCAGGGAGGGGGGGGCTACACCTTC
CASTQGGGGYTF
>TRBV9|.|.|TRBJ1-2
TGTGCCAGCAGCGTAGAGGGCTCAGGCTACACCTTC
CASSVEGSGYTF
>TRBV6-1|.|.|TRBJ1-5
TGTGCCAGCAGTGAAGCGCGCGTTAGCAATCAGCCCCAGCATTTT
CASSEARVSNQPQHF
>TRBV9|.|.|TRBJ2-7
TGTGCCAGCAGCGTCGACTCCAGCTCCTACGAGCAGTACTTC
CASSVDSSSYEQYF
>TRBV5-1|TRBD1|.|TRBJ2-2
TGCGCCAGCAGCTTGGTTGCAGGGGGCTTCTCGAACACCGGGGAGCTGTTTTTT
CASSLVAGGFSNTGELFF
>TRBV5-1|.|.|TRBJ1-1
TGCGCCAGCAGCTCCCTTGCGGAATCTAAGGTGCCGCCTGAAGCTTTCTTT
CASSSLAESKVPPEAFF
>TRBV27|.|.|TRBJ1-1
TGTGCCAGCAGTTTCTGGGGGCGGGGGGCTGAAGCTTTCTTT
CASSFWGRGAEAFF
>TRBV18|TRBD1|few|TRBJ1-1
TGTGCCAGCTCACCCGACCTAGCAGGGGGAACGAACACTGAAGCTTTCTTT
CASSPDLAGGTNTEAFF
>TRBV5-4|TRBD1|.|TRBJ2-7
TGTGCCAGCAGCTTGGTGACAGGGGACCACGAGCAGTACTTC
CASSLVTGDHEQYF
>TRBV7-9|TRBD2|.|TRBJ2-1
TGTGCCAGCAGCTTACCGCGCCAGGCGGGAGGGGGTAATGAGCAGTTCTTC
CASSLPRQAGGGNEQFF
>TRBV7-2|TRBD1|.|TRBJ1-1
TGTGCCAGTGGACAGGGCGTCAACACTGAAGCTTTCTTT
CASGQGVNTEAFF
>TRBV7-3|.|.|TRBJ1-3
TGTGCCAGTGCTAGCGAGGCAGACTCTGGAAACACCATATATTTT
CASASEADSGNTIYF
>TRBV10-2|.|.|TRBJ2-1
TGCGCCAGCAATGCCGGGACCCAAAGCTCCTACAATGAGCAGTTCTTC
CASNAGTQSSYNEQFF
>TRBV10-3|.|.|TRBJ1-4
TGTGCCATCAGTCAGACTGGTAATGAAAAACTGTTTTTT
CAISQTGNEKLFF
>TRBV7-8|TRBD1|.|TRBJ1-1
TGTGCCAGCAGCTTAGGCCCGGGACAGGGGTTGGGCACTGAAGCTTTCTTT
CASSLGPGQGLGTEAFF
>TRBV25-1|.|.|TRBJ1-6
TGTGCCAGCAGTGAACGGGGAAGGGGATCACCCCTCCACTTT
CASSERGRGSPLHF
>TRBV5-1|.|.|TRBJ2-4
TGCGCCAGCAGCAGACCGGACACCGGAGCCAAAAACATTCAGTACTTC
CASSRPDTGAKNIQYF
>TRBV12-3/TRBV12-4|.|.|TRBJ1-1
TGTGCCAGCATGTCGGATGTCGGGGGAGCTTTCTTT
CASMSDVGGAFF
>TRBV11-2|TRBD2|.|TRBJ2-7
TGTGCCAGCAGCTTAGTACTCGGCGGGAGCCGGTACGAGCAGTACTTC
CASSLVLGGSRYEQYF
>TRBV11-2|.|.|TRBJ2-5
TGTGCCAGCAGCTCCCGTCCGAGGGATCAAGAGACCCAGTACTTC
CASSSRPRDQETQYF
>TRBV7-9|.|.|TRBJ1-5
TGTGCCAGCAGCTTAGGACAGGTGATTCAGCCCCAGCATTTT
CASSLGQVIQPQHF
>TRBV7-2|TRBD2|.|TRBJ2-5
TGTGCCAGCAGTTCAAATAGGCGGCTAGCGGGAGCAGAGACCCAGTACTTC
CASSSNRRLAGAETQYF
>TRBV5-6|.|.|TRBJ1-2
TGTGCCAGCAGCTTGTCAGGTTATGGCTACACCTTC
CASSLSGYGYTF
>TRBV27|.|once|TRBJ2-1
TGTGCCAGCAGTTCGCCCGGGGCCGTGCAGTTCTTC
CASSSPGAVQFF
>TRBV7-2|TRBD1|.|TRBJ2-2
TGTGCCAGCAGCTACGGACAGGGCAGGGGGGAGCTGTTTTTT
CASSYGQGRGELFF
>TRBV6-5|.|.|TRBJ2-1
TGTGCCAGCAGTTACTCGGCCAATGAGCAGTTCTTC
CASSYSANEQFF
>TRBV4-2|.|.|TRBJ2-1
TGTGCCAGCAGCCAAGCACTCAAAGAATTTGGGGAGCAGTTCTTC
CASSQALKEFGEQFF
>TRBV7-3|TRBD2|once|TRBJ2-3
TGTGCCAGCAGCTTATTCCGGGACTACAACACAGATACGCAGTATTTT
CASSLFRDYNTDTQYF
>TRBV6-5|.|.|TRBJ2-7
TGTGCCAGCAGTTACAAAGCGACCGTGAGCGAGCAGTACTTC
CASSYKATVSEQYF
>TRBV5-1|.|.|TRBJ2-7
TGCGCCAGCAGCTTGGGGGGGAGTACGTACGAGCAGTACTTC
CASSLGGSTYEQYF
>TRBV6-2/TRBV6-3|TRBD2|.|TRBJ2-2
TGTGCCAGCAGTTACCCTAGCGGGAGGGCCGGGGAGCTGTTTTTT
CASSYPSGRAGELFF
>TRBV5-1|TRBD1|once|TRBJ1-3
TGCGCCAGCAGCTTAGTTGGACAGGGGCCTGGCACCATATATTTT
CASSLVGQGPGTIYF
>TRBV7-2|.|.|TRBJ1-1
TGTGCCACCTTGGGGGACACCTATTACACTGAAGCTTTCTTT
CATLGDTYYTEAFF
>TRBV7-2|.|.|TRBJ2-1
TGTGCCAGCAGCTTAGTCGGGTCTTCTAGATACAATGAGCAGTTCTTC
CASSLVGSSRYNEQFF
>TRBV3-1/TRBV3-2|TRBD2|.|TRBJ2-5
TGTGCCAGCAGCTCATCGGCGGGGGGGCAAGAGACCCAGTACTTC
CASSSSAGGQETQYF
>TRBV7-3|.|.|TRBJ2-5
TGTGCCAGCAGCCGAAGTGACAGAGAAGAGACCCAGTACTTC
CASSRSDREETQYF
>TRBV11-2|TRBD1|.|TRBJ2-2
TGTGCCAGCAGAGAGACAGGGTCGTCGAACACCGGGGAGCTGTTTTTT
CASRETGSSNTGELFF
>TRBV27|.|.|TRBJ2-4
TGTGCCAGCAGTCCATGGACAGCCAAAAACATTCAGTACTTC
CASSPWTAKNIQYF
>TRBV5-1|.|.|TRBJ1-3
TGCGCCAGCAGCTTGAGAGGCTCTGGAAACACCATATATTTT
CASSLRGSGNTIYF
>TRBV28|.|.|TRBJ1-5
TGTGCCAGCAGTCCGTCGGTAGGGCTGGGGACTAGCAATCAGCCCCAGCATTTT
CASSPSVGLGTSNQPQHF
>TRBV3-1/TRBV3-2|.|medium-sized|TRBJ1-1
TGTGCCAGCAGCCAAGGCCAGGGGAGTACTGAAGCTTTCTTT
CASSQGQGSTEAFF
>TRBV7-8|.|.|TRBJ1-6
TGTGCCAGCAGCTTACTACTTTCACCCCTCCACTTT
CASSLLLSPLHF
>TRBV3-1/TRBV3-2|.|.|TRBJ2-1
TGTGCCAGCAGCCCCTCGGGGTCGAGGGGCAATGAGCAGTTCTTC
CASSPSGSRGNEQFF